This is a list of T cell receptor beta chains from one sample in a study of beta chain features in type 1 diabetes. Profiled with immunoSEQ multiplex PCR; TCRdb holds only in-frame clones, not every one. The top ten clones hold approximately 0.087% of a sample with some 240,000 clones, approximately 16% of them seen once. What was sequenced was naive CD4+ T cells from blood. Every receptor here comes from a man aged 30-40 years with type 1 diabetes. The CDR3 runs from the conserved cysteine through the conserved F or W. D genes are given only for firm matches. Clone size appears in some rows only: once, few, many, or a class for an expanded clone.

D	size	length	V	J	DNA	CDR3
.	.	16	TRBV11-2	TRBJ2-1	TGTGCCAGCAGCCCAGCGGGGCCAGGGGTTCCGGATGAGCAGTTCTTC	CASSPAGPGVPDEQFF
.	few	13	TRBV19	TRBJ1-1	TGTGCCAGTAATTCCAGGGTGAACACTGAAGCTTTCTTT	CASNSRVNTEAFF
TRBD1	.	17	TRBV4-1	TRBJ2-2	TGCGCCAGCAGCCCAGGGGGTAGATTCGATCGGATGGAGGAGCTGTTTTTT	CASSPGGRFDRMEELFF
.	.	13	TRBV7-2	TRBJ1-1	TGTGCCAGCAGCTTAGCGCTCAGGGAAGAAGCTTTCTTT	CASSLALREEAFF
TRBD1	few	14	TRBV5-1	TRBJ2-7	TGCGCCAGCAGCGGGGGGACAGGTCTCTACGAGCAGTACTTC	CASSGGTGLYEQYF
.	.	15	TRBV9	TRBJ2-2	TGTGCCAGCAGCGTAGCACTGCAGAACACCGGGGAGCTGTTTTTT	CASSVALQNTGELFF
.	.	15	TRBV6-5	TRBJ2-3	TGTGCCAGCAGCTTCGGGACAACTAGCACAGATACGCAGTATTTT	CASSFGTTSTDTQYF
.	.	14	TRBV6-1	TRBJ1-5	TGTGCCAGCAGAGAACAGGGAAGGAATCAGCCCCAGCATTTT	CASREQGRNQPQHF
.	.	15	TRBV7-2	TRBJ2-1	TGTGCCAGCAGCTCCTACCTTAACCCTTACAATGAGCAGTTCTTC	CASSSYLNPYNEQFF
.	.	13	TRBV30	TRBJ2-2	TGTGCCTGGAGTTGGGCCGATGGGGAGGAGCTGTTTTTT	CAWSWADGEELFF
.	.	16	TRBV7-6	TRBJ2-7	TGTGCCAGCAGCTTAACCGGGGGCGCGGAGTCCTACGAGCAGTACTTC	CASSLTGGAESYEQYF
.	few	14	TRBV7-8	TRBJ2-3	TGTGCCAGCAGCTTTGCGACAGGCACAGATACGCAGTATTTT	CASSFATGTDTQYF
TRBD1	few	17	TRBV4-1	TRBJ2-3	TGCGCCAGCAGCCAAGAGCGAGGGGGCGGAAGCACAGATACGCAGTATTTT	CASSQERGGGSTDTQYF
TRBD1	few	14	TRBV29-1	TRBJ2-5	TGCAGCGTACGGGACAGGCGATTCCAAGAGACCCAGTACTTC	CSVRDRRFQETQYF
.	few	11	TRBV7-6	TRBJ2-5	TGTGCCAGCAGCTTCCACGAGACCCAGTACTTC	CASSFHETQYF
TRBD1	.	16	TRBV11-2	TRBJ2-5	TGTGCCAGCAGCAAAACGATAACAGGGGATCAAGAGACCCAGTACTTC	CASSKTITGDQETQYF
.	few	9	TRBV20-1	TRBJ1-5	TGCAGTGCAGGCCAGCCCCAGCATTTT	CSAGQPQHF
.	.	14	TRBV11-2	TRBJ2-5	TGTGCCAGCAGCTTAAGTACGGCCCAAGAGACCCAGTACTTC	CASSLSTAQETQYF
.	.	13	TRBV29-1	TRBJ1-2	TGCAGCGTCGCCGGTCGGCAGGGATTAGGCTACACCTTC	CSVAGRQGLGYTF
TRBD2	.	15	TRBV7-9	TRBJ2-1	TGTGCCAGCAGCTTAAGTGGACTAGCGGGGGAGAGGCAGTTCTTC	CASSLSGLAGERQFF
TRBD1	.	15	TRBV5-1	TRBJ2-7	TGCGCCAGCAGCACCCGACAGGGTGTATCCTACGAGCAGTACTTC	CASSTRQGVSYEQYF
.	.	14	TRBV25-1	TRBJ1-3	TGTGCCAGCAGAGGACGGTCGTACTATGCCACCATATATTTT	CASRGRSYYATIYF
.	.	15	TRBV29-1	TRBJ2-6	TGCAGCGTCGGAGATGTGGACTCTGGGGCCAACGTCCTGACTTTC	CSVGDVDSGANVLTF
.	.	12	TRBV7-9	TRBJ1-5	TGTGCCAGCAGCTTTTCCGATCAGCCCCAGCATTTT	CASSFSDQPQHF
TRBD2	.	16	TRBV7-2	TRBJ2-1	TGTGCCAGCAGCTTGGGAGCGGGAGACCCTCCCCATGAGCAGTTCTTC	CASSLGAGDPPHEQFF
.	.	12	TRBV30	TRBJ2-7	TGTGCCTGGACACCGGGCTCCTACGAGCAGTACTTC	CAWTPGSYEQYF
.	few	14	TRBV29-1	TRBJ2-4	TGCAGCGTGCGACAGGCGCTAGCCAAAAACATTCAGTACTTC	CSVRQALAKNIQYF
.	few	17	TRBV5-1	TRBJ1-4	TGCGCCAGCAGCTTGGTTCGAGAAGCGTCAACTAATGAAAAACTGTTTTTT	CASSLVREASTNEKLFF
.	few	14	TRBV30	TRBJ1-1	TGTGCCTGGGGCACAGGAAGCTGGGCCACTGAAGCTTTCTTT	CAWGTGSWATEAFF